Below, 14 T cell receptor beta chains from the same sample are listed, as sequenced in a study of blood T cell repertoires in COVID-19. Produced via immunoSEQ multiplex PCR; TCRdb's table is partial and in-frame only. Of 250,000 to 350,000 clones listed, approximately 84% were seen once; the top ten hold more than 1.2%. The specimen was peripheral blood. The receptors originated from a human donor with COVID-19, enrolled during active disease. The donor label of this sample is uncertain.

The chain recombines TRBV7-9 with TRBJ2-2; 9 nucleotides agree with TRBD1. Germline CDR1 is SEHNR and CDR2 is FQNEAQ (reference sequence). The CDR3 is 15 amino acids. V was pared by 5 bases and J by 1 base, with 2 bases of the junction left unmatched. The DNA of the CDR3 is TGTGCCAGCAGCCGGGACAGGGTGAACACCGGGGAGCTGTTTTTT. This sequence encodes CASSRDRVNTGELFF.

The chain carries TRBV3-1 (or the pseudogene TRBV3-2) and TRBJ1-6; tentative D call: TRBD1 (5 bases). This CDR3 is 14 amino acids long. V was pared by 4 bases and J by 9 bases, with 13 bases between. Germline CDR1 and CDR2: LGHDT and YNNKEL (reference sequence). The CDR3 sequence: CASSRGGAGSPLHF. In nucleotides, the CDR3 is TGTGCCAGCAGCCGGGGAGGGGCCGGTTCACCCCTCCACTTT.

On this clone: The sample carries other DNA sequences with the same CDR3. The rearrangement joins TRBV5-1 to TRBJ1-1, with D perhaps TRBD1 (5 bases). The CDR3 is made up of 13 amino acids. Germline CDR1 SGHRS, CDR2 YFSETQ. Trimming shortened V by 1 base and J by 1 base, and 5 bases separated the two germline ends. The CDR3 region has the DNA TGCGCCAGCAGCTTGCAGGGGAACACTGAAGCTTTCTTT. Translated: CASSLQGNTEAFF.

The genes are TRBV4-3 and TRBJ2-1; 13 bases match TRBD2. The CDR3 has 16 amino acids. Germline CDR1 and CDR2: LGHNA and YSLEER. The V segment lost 5 bases and the J segment 2 bases; nucleotides outside the gene matches: 3. The DNA for the CDR3 is TGCGCCAGCAGCGTCGGGACTAGCGGGACCTACAATGAGCAGTTCTTC. It codes for CASSVGTSGTYNEQFF.

This clone has at least ten counts. J is TRBJ1-1 and V is TRBV4-1; D may be TRBD1 (6 bases). CDR1 is MGHRA, CDR2 YSYEKL, per germline. The CDR3 contains 12 residues. Trimming removed 1 base from V and 10 bases from J, with 10 bases in between. CDR3: CASSQVGGRAFF. CDR3 nucleotide sequence: TGCGCCAGCAGCCAAGTGGGGGGGCGAGCTTTCTTT.

As to this clone: Other DNA variants within this sample encode the same CDR3. J is TRBJ1-1 and V is TRBV29-1; 7 bases agree with TRBD1. The length of the CDR3 is 14 residues. CDR1 is SQVTM and CDR2 is ANQGSEA in the germline V gene. V lost 6 bases to trimming and J lost 2 bases; unmatched junction nucleotides: 9. Here the CDR3 reads CSVGRTGGNTEAFF. The CDR3, as DNA: TGCAGCGTGGGAAGGACAGGAGGTAACACTGAAGCTTTCTTT.

This chain links TRBV19 with TRBJ2-2, with 8 bases that match TRBD2. V lost 6 bases and J lost 0; bases outside the gene matches: 6. The length of the CDR3 is 16 residues. Germline V gene data show CDR1 as LNHDA and CDR2 as SQIVND (reference sequence). The CDR3, as DNA: TGTGCCAGTAGCGTCGCGGGAGGACCGAACACCGGGGAGCTGTTTTTT. Its translation is CASSVAGGPNTGELFF.

This chain connects TRBV21-1 to TRBJ2-7; the table names TRBD2, a call not compared with the DNA. TRBV21-1 is reported as a pseudogene. This CDR3 is built from 16 residues. The CDR3 DNA follows: TGTGCCAGCAGCGCCATTCTTGACACGGAGGGCTACGAGCAGTACTTC. Its protein product is CASSAILDTEGYEQYF.

The genes are TRBV6-5 and TRBJ1-1; D uncertain. Germline-derived CDR1 and CDR2 are MNHEY and SVGAGI. With 2 bases removed from V and 1 base from J, the gap between germline ends came to 11 bases. The CDR3 sequence is 15 residues long. The CDR3: CASSYTRRENTEAFF. CDR3 coding DNA: TGTGCCAGCAGTTACACCCGACGGGAGAACACTGAAGCTTTCTTT.

V gene TRBV3-1 (or the pseudogene TRBV3-2) combines with J gene TRBJ2-1; 8 positions agree with TRBD2. The CDR3 runs 13 residues. The ends lost 8 bases at V and 2 bases at J; junction bases unmatched: 2. Germline V CDR1 and CDR2: LGHDT, YNNKEL (reference sequence). CDR3 protein: CASAREAYNEQFF. Written as DNA, the CDR3 is TGTGCCAGCGCGCGGGAGGCCTACAATGAGCAGTTCTTC.

This clone was counted a few times. The V and J genes are TRBV6-5 and TRBJ2-7, with D perhaps matching TRBD2 (6 bases). The length of the CDR3 is 13 residues. V lost 2 bases to trimming and J lost 7 bases, with 12 bases between them. Germline CDR1 is MNHEY and CDR2 is SVGAGI. The CDR3 loop reads CASSYRDFGEQYF. CDR3 nucleotides: TGTGCCAGCAGTTACCGGGACTTTGGGGAGCAGTACTTC.

The chain combines TRBV28 with TRBJ1-3; D gene unclear. The CDR3 extends over 15 amino acids. Trimming removed 6 bases from V and 0 bases from J, with 12 bases in between. CDR1 is MDHEN and CDR2 is SYDVKM in the germline V gene. The CDR3 sequence is CASSQLQSSGNTIYF. For the CDR3, the DNA is TGTGCCAGCAGCCAATTACAGTCCTCTGGAAACACCATATATTTT. Full variable domain (remainder filled in from reference TRBV28 and TRBJ1-3): DVKVTQSSRYLVKRTGEKVFLECVQDMDHENMFWYRQDPGLGLRLIYFSYDVKMKEKGDIPEGYSVSREKKERFSLILESASTNQTSMYLCASSQLQSSGNTIYFGEGSWLTVV.

CDR3 sequence: CASSTRVSGIVYTQYF. The CDR3 DNA follows: TGTGCCAGTAGTACCAGAGTTAGCGGGATTGTATATACGCAGTATTTT. The chain carries TRBV19 and TRBJ2-3; 8 bases are a match to TRBD2. Trimming removed 4 bases from V and 7 bases from J; junction bases left unmatched: 13. Germline V gene data show CDR1 as LNHDA and CDR2 as SQIVND (reference sequence). CDR3 size: 16 residues.

This rearrangement joins TRBV28 to TRBJ2-3, with TRBD1 identical over 7 bases. The CDR3 runs 12 residues. Per germline, CDR1 MDHEN and CDR2 SYDVKM. Unmatched junction bases numbered 1, after V lost 5 bases and J lost 5 bases. The CDR3 is CASSNRGDTQYF. The CDR3 region has the DNA TGTGCCAGCAGTAACAGGGGAGATACGCAGTATTTT.